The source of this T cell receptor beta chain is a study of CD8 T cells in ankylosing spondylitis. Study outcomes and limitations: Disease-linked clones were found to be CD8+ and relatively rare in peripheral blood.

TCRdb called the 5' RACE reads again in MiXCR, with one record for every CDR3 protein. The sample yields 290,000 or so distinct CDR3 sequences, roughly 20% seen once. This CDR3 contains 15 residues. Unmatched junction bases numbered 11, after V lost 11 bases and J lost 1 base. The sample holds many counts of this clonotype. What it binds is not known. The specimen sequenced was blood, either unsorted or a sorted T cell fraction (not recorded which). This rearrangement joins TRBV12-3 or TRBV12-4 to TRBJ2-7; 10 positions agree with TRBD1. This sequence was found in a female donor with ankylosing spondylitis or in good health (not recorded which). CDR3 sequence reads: CASSPDRGGSYEQYF. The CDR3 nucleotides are TGTGCCTCGAGCCCGGACAGGGGGGGATCCTACGAGCAGTACTTC.